These T cell receptor beta chains were read from a single sample in a study of shared clonotypes between healthy human individuals. Only in-frame clones appear in the TCRdb table, and some are missing; sequencing was by immunoSEQ multiplex PCR. This repertoire shows some 2,000,000 clones, approximately 94% found once; its top ten account for about 1.1%. The sequencing sample was made of naive CD8+ T cells sorted from blood. These receptors were collected from a man younger than 30 in good health. Both conserved end residues are part of each CDR3. D genes are given only for firm matches. Clone size, where shown, is once, few, many, or a class for clones that have expanded.

size: NA
V: TRBV5-6
D: NA
J: TRBJ2-7
DNA: TGTGCCAGCAGCTTCGGACTCTCCTACGAGCAGTACTTC
CDR3: CASSFGLSYEQYF

size: NA
V: TRBV9
D: NA
J: TRBJ1-2
DNA: TGTGCCAGCAGCGTGTCTGGCCAGACTTATAACTATGGCTACACCTTC
CDR3: CASSVSGQTYNYGYTF

size: NA
V: TRBV7-2
D: TRBD1
J: TRBJ2-5
DNA: TGTGCCAGCAGCCCCGGGACAGGGCGCTTTGGAGAGACCCAGTACTTC
CDR3: CASSPGTGRFGETQYF

size: NA
V: TRBV27
D: NA
J: TRBJ1-4
DNA: TGTGCCAGCAGCCGGGACACGGGAAAACTGTTTTTT
CDR3: CASSRDTGKLFF

size: once
V: TRBV21-1
D: NA
J: TRBJ2-2
DNA: TGTGCCAGCAGCAACAGGGGTGGCACCGGGGAGCTGTTTTTT
CDR3: CASSNRGGTGELFF

size: NA
V: TRBV19
D: NA
J: TRBJ2-2
DNA: TGTGCCAGTAGTATTCAGGGGAACACCGGGGAGCTGTTTTTT
CDR3: CASSIQGNTGELFF

size: NA
V: TRBV4-1
D: TRBD2
J: TRBJ2-7
DNA: TGCGCCAGCAGCCAAAGAGCGGGATTCGCCTACGAGCAGTACTTC
CDR3: CASSQRAGFAYEQYF

size: NA
V: TRBV6-5
D: TRBD2
J: TRBJ2-3
DNA: TGTGCCAGCAGTTACTCGACTAGCGGGAGAGGAGATACGCAGTATTTT
CDR3: CASSYSTSGRGDTQYF

size: NA
V: TRBV2
D: TRBD2
J: TRBJ2-3
DNA: TGTGCCAGCTTTCCCGGCGGGAGGATCGCTGGCACAGATACGCAGTATTTT
CDR3: CASFPGGRIAGTDTQYF

size: NA
V: TRBV7-8
D: TRBD1
J: TRBJ1-1
DNA: TGTGCCAGCAGCTTGCAGGGGGCTGACACTGAAGCTTTCTTT
CDR3: CASSLQGADTEAFF

size: NA
V: TRBV25-1
D: NA
J: TRBJ2-1
DNA: TGTGCCAGCAGTGATCCCCGCAATGAGCAGTTCTTC
CDR3: CASSDPRNEQFF

size: NA
V: TRBV6-5
D: TRBD1
J: TRBJ2-5
DNA: TGTGCCAGCAGTTGGGGGACAGGGGGCCAAGAGACCCAGTACTTC
CDR3: CASSWGTGGQETQYF

size: NA
V: TRBV2
D: TRBD1
J: TRBJ2-1
DNA: TGTGCCAGCAGTGCGGGACAGGGGGTACGTTACAATGAGCAGTTCTTC
CDR3: CASSAGQGVRYNEQFF

size: NA
V: TRBV6-5
D: TRBD1
J: TRBJ1-2
DNA: TGTGCCAGCAGTTACAGCGGAGGGGGCGATCGCTATGGCTACACCTTC
CDR3: CASSYSGGGDRYGYTF

size: NA
V: TRBV27
D: NA
J: TRBJ2-3
DNA: TGTGCCAGCAGTTTAGACCGGCGAGATGCGGAGATCACAGATACGCAGTATTTT
CDR3: CASSLDRRDAEITDTQYF

size: NA
V: TRBV6-5
D: NA
J: TRBJ1-2
DNA: TGTGCCAGCAGTTTAGACAGGCACTATGGCTACACCTTC
CDR3: CASSLDRHYGYTF

size: NA
V: TRBV10-1
D: NA
J: TRBJ2-3
DNA: TGCGCCAGCAGTGAAACCAGATCTAGCACAGATACGCAGTATTTT
CDR3: CASSETRSSTDTQYF

size: NA
V: TRBV13
D: TRBD2
J: TRBJ2-7
DNA: TGTGCCAGCAGCAGCCGGGACATACAAGTCTTAGCGGGGGGCTTCTCCTACGAGCAGTACTTC
CDR3: CASSSRDIQVLAGGFSYEQYF

size: NA
V: TRBV9
D: TRBD2
J: TRBJ2-7
DNA: TGTGCCAGCAGCGTAGGCGGGAGTACTTACGAGCAGTACTTC
CDR3: CASSVGGSTYEQYF

size: NA
V: TRBV15
D: NA
J: TRBJ1-5
DNA: TGTGCCACCAGCAGAGATTTTGGTTTGGGGGATAGCAATCAGCCCCAGCATTTT
CDR3: CATSRDFGLGDSNQPQHF

size: NA
V: TRBV4-1
D: TRBD1
J: TRBJ2-7
DNA: TGCGCCAGCAGCCAACCAGGGACAGCGAACGAGCAGTACTTC
CDR3: CASSQPGTANEQYF

size: NA
V: TRBV16
D: TRBD2
J: TRBJ2-1
DNA: TGTGCCAGCAGCCAATTAGCACTAGCGGGCGCCAATGAGCAGTTCTTC
CDR3: CASSQLALAGANEQFF